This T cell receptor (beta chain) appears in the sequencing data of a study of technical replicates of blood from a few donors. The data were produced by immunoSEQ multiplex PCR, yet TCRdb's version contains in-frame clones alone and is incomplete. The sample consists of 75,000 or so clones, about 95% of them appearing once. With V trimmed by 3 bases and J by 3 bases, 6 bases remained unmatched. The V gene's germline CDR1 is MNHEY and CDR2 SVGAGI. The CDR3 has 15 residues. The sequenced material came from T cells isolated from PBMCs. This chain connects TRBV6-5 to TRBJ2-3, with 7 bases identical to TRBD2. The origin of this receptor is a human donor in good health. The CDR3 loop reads CASSYGGGSTDTQYF. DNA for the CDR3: TGTGCCAGCAGTTATGGGGGGGGGTCGACAGATACGCAGTATTTT.